This TCR beta chain appears in the sequencing data of a study of beta chain features in type 1 diabetes. Notes on the study in general: Shortening of TCRB CDR3s, moderate but significant, appeared in all four CD4+ subsets of Type 1 diabetes patients. The study found fewer insertions and more deletions at VDJ junctions in type 1 diabetes patients.

Only a few counts were recorded for this clone. Its antigen is undetermined. Expressed TCRB transcripts got sequenced, as all isolated RNA was reverse transcribed. Method: immunoSEQ multiplex PCR; TCRdb's copy keeps in-frame clones and lacks some. Among 630,000 or so clones listed, 11% to 15% were seen once. Germline trimming cut 3 bases from V and 5 bases from J; bases unmatched to any gene: 14. Germline-derived CDR1 and CDR2 are SGDLS and YYNGEE. The length of the CDR3 is 17 residues. A single heparinised draw of approximately 0.12 L on average was taken per donor. The receptor's source is a man younger than 35 with type 1 diabetes. The chain joins TRBV9 to TRBJ1-1, with 9 bases that match TRBD1. Sequencing was done on a sample of naive CD4+ T cells from blood. CDR3 amino acids: CASSEGQGFSTQTEAFF. CDR3 in DNA: TGTGCCAGCAGCGAAGGACAGGGGTTTTCAACCCAGACTGAAGCTTTCTTT.